This TCR beta chain derives from a study of patients and donors after allogeneic stem cell transplantation. CDR1 GTSNPN and CDR2 SVGIG come from the germline V gene (reference sequence). V was cut by 3 bases and J by 3 bases, with 8 bases left in between. The CDR3 is 12 residues long. TCRdb reanalysed the RT-PCR reads using MiXCR and keeps one entry per CDR3 protein. The sample consists of 190,000 or so distinct CDR3 sequences, less than 45% of them appearing once. The sample taken for sequencing was blood, either unsorted or a sorted T cell fraction (not recorded which). The sequence came from a human donor who was either an allogeneic HSCT recipient or a stem cell or donor lymphocyte infusion donor (not recorded which). It is not recorded whose cells these are; they may come from a transplant donor. V is TRBV30 and J is TRBJ1-1; D unclear. The CDR3 bases are TGTGCCTGGAGAGGCATGTACACTGAAGCTTTCTTT. Residues: CAWRGMYTEAFF. Complete variable domain (other parts from reference TRBV30 and TRBJ1-1): SQTIHQWPATLVQPVGSPLSLECTVEGTSNPNLYWYRQAAGRGLQLLFYSVGIGQISSEVPQNLSASRPQDRQFILSSKKLLLSDSGFYLCAWRGMYTEAFFGQGTRLTVV.